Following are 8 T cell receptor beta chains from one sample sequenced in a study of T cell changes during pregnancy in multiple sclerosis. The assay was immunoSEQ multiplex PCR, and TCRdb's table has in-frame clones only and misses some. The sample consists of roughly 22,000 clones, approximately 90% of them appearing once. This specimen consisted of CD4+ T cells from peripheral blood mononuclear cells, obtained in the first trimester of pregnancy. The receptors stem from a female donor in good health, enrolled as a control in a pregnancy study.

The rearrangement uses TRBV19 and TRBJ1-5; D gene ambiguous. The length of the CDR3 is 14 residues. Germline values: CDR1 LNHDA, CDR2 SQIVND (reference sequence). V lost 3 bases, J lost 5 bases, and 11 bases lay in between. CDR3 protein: CASSIAVEYQPQHF. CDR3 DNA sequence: TGTGCCAGTAGTATCGCTGTGGAGTATCAGCCCCAGCATTTT.

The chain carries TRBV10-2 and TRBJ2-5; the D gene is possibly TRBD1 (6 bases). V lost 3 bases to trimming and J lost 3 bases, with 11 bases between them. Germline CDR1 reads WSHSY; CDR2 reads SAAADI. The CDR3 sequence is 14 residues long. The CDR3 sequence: CASSDIQGEETQYF. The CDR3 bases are TGCGCCAGCAGTGATATACAGGGAGAAGAGACCCAGTACTTC.

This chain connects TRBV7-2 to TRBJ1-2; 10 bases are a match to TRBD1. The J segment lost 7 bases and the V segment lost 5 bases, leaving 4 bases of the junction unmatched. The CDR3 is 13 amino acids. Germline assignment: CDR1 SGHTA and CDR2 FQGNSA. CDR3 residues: CASSTDRGPGYTF. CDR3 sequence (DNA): TGTGCCAGCAGCACCGACAGGGGGCCTGGCTACACCTTC.

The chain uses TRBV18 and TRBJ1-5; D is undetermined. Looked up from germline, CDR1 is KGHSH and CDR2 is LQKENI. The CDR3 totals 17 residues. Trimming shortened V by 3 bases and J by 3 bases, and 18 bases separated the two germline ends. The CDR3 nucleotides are TGTGCCAGCTCACCTTTCCAAATGGATATAGCCAATCAGCCCCAGCATTTT. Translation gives CASSPFQMDIANQPQHF. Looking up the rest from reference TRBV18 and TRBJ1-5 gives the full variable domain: NAGVMQNPRHLVRRRGQEARLRCSPMKGHSHVYWYRQLPEEGLKFMVYLQKENIIDESGMPKERFSAEFPKEGPSILRIQQVVRGDSAAYFCASSPFQMDIANQPQHFGDGTRLSIL.

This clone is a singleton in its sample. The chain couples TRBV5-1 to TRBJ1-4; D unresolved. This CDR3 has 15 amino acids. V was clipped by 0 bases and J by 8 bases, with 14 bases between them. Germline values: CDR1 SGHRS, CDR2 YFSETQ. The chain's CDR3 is CASSLEATRGEKLFF. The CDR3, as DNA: TGCGCCAGCAGCTTGGAGGCAACCCGAGGAGAAAAACTGTTTTTT.

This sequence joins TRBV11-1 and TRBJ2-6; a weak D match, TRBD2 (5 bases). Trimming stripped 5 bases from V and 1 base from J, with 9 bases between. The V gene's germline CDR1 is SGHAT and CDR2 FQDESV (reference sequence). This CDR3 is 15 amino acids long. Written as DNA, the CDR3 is TGTGCCAGCAGCCGCCCGGGGTCTGGGGCCAACGTCCTGACTTTC. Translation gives CASSRPGSGANVLTF.

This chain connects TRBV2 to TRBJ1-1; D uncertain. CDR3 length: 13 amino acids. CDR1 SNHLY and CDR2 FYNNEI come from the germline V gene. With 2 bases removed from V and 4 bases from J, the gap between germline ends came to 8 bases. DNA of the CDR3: TGTGCCAGCAGTGAAAGGGAGGGCACTGAAGCTTTCTTT. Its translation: CASSEREGTEAFF.

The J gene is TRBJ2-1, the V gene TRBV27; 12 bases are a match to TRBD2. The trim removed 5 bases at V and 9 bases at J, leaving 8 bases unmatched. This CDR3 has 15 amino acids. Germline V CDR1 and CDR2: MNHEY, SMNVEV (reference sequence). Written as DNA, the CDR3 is TGTGCCAGCAGTACGTCTAGCGGGGGGGCCGGTGAGCAGTTCTTC. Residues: CASSTSSGGAGEQFF.